What follows is one T cell receptor (beta chain) and its context. What it binds is unknown. This sample is drawn from a study of T cell responses to AZD1222 COVID-19 vaccine. Only in-frame clones appear in the TCRdb table, and some are missing; sequencing was by immunoSEQ multiplex PCR. The sample contains fewer than 130,000 clones, over 85% of which appear only once. Study-level results: Samples come after the peak T cell response, not at day 14. Clonal diversity was possibly underestimated; the donors were predominantly white British and more often female.

This TCR came from an adult who received the AZD1222 COVID-19 vaccine. The sample in question was peripheral blood, obtained 28 days after the second AZD1222 dose.

CDR3 sequence: CASSQTGQGTGELFF. In DNA, the CDR3 is TGTGCCAGCAGCCAGACGGGACAGGGCACCGGGGAGCTGTTTTTT. The gene calls are TRBV5-5 and TRBJ2-2; 9 bases map to TRBD1. CDR1 SGHKS and CDR2 YYEKEE come from the germline V gene (reference sequence). The CDR3 is 15 residues long. Germline trimming cut 4 bases from V and 4 bases from J; bases unmatched to any gene: 5.